This T cell receptor beta chain came from a study of Graves' ophthalmopathy and Graves' hyperthyroidism. V shed 9 bases and J shed 2 bases, with 11 bases lying between them. The CDR3 is 13 residues long. Per the germline V gene, CDR1 is SNHLY and CDR2 is FYNNEI. Amplification of TCR beta CDR3 regions used RNA transcripts. An initial RT-PCR round employing HTBI primers preceded a second-round multiplex PCR. TCRdb reanalysed the multiplex PCR reads using MiXCR and keeps one entry per CDR3 protein. The table records 200,000 to 250,000 distinct CDR3 sequences, 20% to 25% of them present only once. With a duration under 3 months, ophthalmopathy in the donors showed moderate-to-severe activity, CAS ≥3 and NOSPECS ≥4.

Sequenced input: peripheral blood. The rearrangement links TRBV2 to TRBJ1-5; no clear D gene. This clonotype originated in a woman in her forties or fifties with Graves' ophthalmopathy. The CDR3 nucleotides read TGTGCCAGGGGCGGGAGGGGCAATCAGCCCCAGCATTTT. Translating it yields CARGGRGNQPQHF.